Listed below are T cell receptor beta chains from one sample, sequenced in a study of blood T cells in healthy people across ages. TCRdb reprocessed the 5' RACE reads with MiXCR, giving one entry per CDR3 protein. The table has 550,000 to 750,000 distinct CDR3 sequences, roughly 21% seen once. Specimen: blood. These receptors were taken from a man aged 70-80 years in good health. CDR3s include the opening cysteine and the closing phenylalanine or tryptophan. Fields, in order: V gene, CDR3 protein.

v_gene: TRBV2; CDR3aa: CASSGGRANTGELFF
v_gene: TRBV12-3/TRBV12-4; CDR3aa: CARGREQYF
v_gene: TRBV20-1; CDR3aa: CSVQRAETGSYEQYF
v_gene: TRBV6-6; CDR3aa: CASSTGGGTEAFF
v_gene: TRBV5-1; CDR3aa: CASSLDPEYQPQHF
v_gene: TRBV9; CDR3aa: CASSVLSEPSYEQYF
v_gene: TRBV20-1; CDR3aa: CSARGTLGNYEQYF
v_gene: TRBV5-4; CDR3aa: CASSLAGGWKTQYF
v_gene: TRBV5-1; CDR3aa: CASSSGWLAGVEGSDTQYF
v_gene: TRBV18; CDR3aa: CASSTRSIDTEAFF
v_gene: TRBV20-1; CDR3aa: CSASGTGERDTQYF
v_gene: TRBV14; CDR3aa: CASSQGLFSPLEQTQYF
v_gene: TRBV20-1; CDR3aa: CSARDQAGRRYEQYF
v_gene: TRBV5-1; CDR3aa: CASSLASRLGQETQYF
v_gene: TRBV29-1; CDR3aa: CSVVIRDGGTDTEASF
v_gene: TRBV27; CDR3aa: CASKGGVPETQYF